These T cell receptor beta chains were read from a single sample in a study of PD-1 blockade in classical Hodgkin lymphoma. Sequencing used immunoSEQ multiplex PCR; TCRdb keeps in-frame clones, though not all of them. The sample has more than 140,000 clones; 78% are singletons. The source was peripheral blood mononuclear cells (PBMCs), collected before the second cycle of nivolumab. The receptors stem from a human donor with classical Hodgkin lymphoma. Both conserved end residues are part of each CDR3. D genes are given only for firm matches. Only some rows state a clone size, as once, few, many or a class for expanded clones.

size: -
V: TRBV10-3
J: TRBJ2-3
D: TRBD1
DNA: TGTGCCACCGTAGGGACAGCTAGCACAGATACGCAGTATTTT
CDR3: CATVGTASTDTQYF

size: -
V: TRBV6-6
J: TRBJ2-2
D: TRBD1
DNA: TGTGCCAGCAGTTACCGGACAGGGAACACCGGGGAGCTGTTTTTT
CDR3: CASSYRTGNTGELFF

size: -
V: TRBV9
J: TRBJ1-4
D: -
DNA: TGTGCCAGCAGTGCCACCAGGGGAGTGGGTGAAAAACTGTTTTTT
CDR3: CASSATRGVGEKLFF

size: -
V: TRBV19
J: TRBJ2-2
D: -
DNA: TGTGCCAGTAGTGTCGATCCCGGACGGTACCCGAACACCGGGGAGCTGTTTTTT
CDR3: CASSVDPGRYPNTGELFF

size: few
V: TRBV18
J: TRBJ1-4
D: -
DNA: TGTGCCAGCTCACCACCGGCGGCAGCCGAAAAACTGTTTTTT
CDR3: CASSPPAAAEKLFF

size: -
V: TRBV29-1
J: TRBJ2-5
D: TRBD1
DNA: TGCAGCGTTGAAGATCGGGACAGGTTGGGGGAGACCCAGTACTTC
CDR3: CSVEDRDRLGETQYF

size: -
V: TRBV2
J: TRBJ1-5
D: -
DNA: TGTGCCAGCAGTGAATCGGGACACTATAGCAATCAGCCCCAGCATTTT
CDR3: CASSESGHYSNQPQHF

size: -
V: TRBV28
J: TRBJ1-5
D: -
DNA: TGTGCCAGCAGTTTATTGGCAGGGAAGGGCCAGCCCCAGCATTTT
CDR3: CASSLLAGKGQPQHF

size: few
V: TRBV15
J: TRBJ2-2
D: -
DNA: TGTGCCACCAGCAGAGATCGGGGGGAGCTGTTTTTT
CDR3: CATSRDRGELFF

size: -
V: TRBV19
J: TRBJ2-7
D: TRBD2
DNA: TGTGCCACCAGGACTAGCGGGAGTTACGAGCAGTACTTC
CDR3: CATRTSGSYEQYF

size: -
V: TRBV6-5
J: TRBJ1-2
D: -
DNA: TGTGCCAGCAGTTACTCGGGGTCAAGGCGGAGTGGCTACACCTTC
CDR3: CASSYSGSRRSGYTF

size: -
V: TRBV10-3
J: TRBJ2-7
D: -
DNA: TGTGCCATCAGTGAAAGGTTGGGCGGGGGCTTCTACTCCTACGAGCAGTACTTC
CDR3: CAISERLGGGFYSYEQYF

size: -
V: TRBV6-5
J: TRBJ1-2
D: TRBD1
DNA: TGTGCCAGCAGTTACTCGTCAGGGGGCGGCTATGGCTACACCTTC
CDR3: CASSYSSGGGYGYTF

size: -
V: TRBV5-5
J: TRBJ1-6
D: -
DNA: TGTGCCAGCAGCTTGGACACTCTACCCCACTTT
CDR3: CASSLDTLPHF

size: -
V: TRBV4-2
J: TRBJ1-5
D: -
DNA: TGTGCCAGCAGCCAAGGATCCTTACAGGGTACGGGCAATCAGCCCCAGCATTTT
CDR3: CASSQGSLQGTGNQPQHF

size: -
V: TRBV9
J: TRBJ2-4
D: -
DNA: TGTGCCAGCAGCGTAGGGGACCCCCAAAACATTCAGTACTTC
CDR3: CASSVGDPQNIQYF

size: -
V: TRBV4-2
J: TRBJ1-4
D: -
DNA: TGTGCCAGCAGCCGGAAGGGTGGCGACGGTAATGAAAAACTGTTTTTT
CDR3: CASSRKGGDGNEKLFF

size: -
V: TRBV11-2
J: TRBJ1-1
D: TRBD1
DNA: TGTGCCAGCAGTAGACAGGGATTGAACACTGAAGCTTTCTTT
CDR3: CASSRQGLNTEAFF

size: -
V: TRBV11-3
J: TRBJ1-6
D: -
DNA: TGTGCCAGCAGCTTATTCGGGGATTCACCCCTCCACTTT
CDR3: CASSLFGDSPLHF

size: -
V: TRBV28
J: TRBJ1-6
D: -
DNA: TGTGCCAGCAGTTTATGGAAAGGCTCCTATAATTCACCCCTCCACTTT
CDR3: CASSLWKGSYNSPLHF

size: once
V: TRBV21-1
J: TRBJ1-5
D: -
DNA: TGTGCCAGCAGCAAAAAAGACAGGGGGGCCAATCAGCCCCAGCATTTT
CDR3: CASSKKDRGANQPQHF

size: -
V: TRBV7-8
J: TRBJ2-5
D: TRBD1
DNA: TGTGCCAGCAGCACGCCTAACAGGGGTCAAGAGACCCAGTACTTC
CDR3: CASSTPNRGQETQYF

size: -
V: TRBV7-9
J: TRBJ2-2
D: -
DNA: TGTGCCAGCAGCCACGACAGGAACACCGGGGAGCTGTTTTTT
CDR3: CASSHDRNTGELFF

size: -
V: TRBV10-3
J: TRBJ2-3
D: TRBD2
DNA: TGTGCCATCAGTAGACTAGCGACAGATACGCAGTATTTT
CDR3: CAISRLATDTQYF

size: -
V: TRBV10-3
J: TRBJ2-1
D: TRBD1
DNA: TGTGCCATCAGTGAGCTGGACAGGGTCGCCTACAATGAGCAGTTCTTC
CDR3: CAISELDRVAYNEQFF

size: -
V: TRBV7-2
J: TRBJ1-1
D: TRBD1
DNA: TGTGCCAGCAGCTTAGTGTCCACAGGGGGCACTGAAGCTTTCTTT
CDR3: CASSLVSTGGTEAFF

size: once
V: TRBV5-6
J: TRBJ1-2
D: -
DNA: TGTGCCAGTTCAAGTCACTATGGCTACACCTTC
CDR3: CASSSHYGYTF

size: -
V: TRBV5-4
J: TRBJ1-2
D: -
DNA: TGTGCCAGCAGCTTGGGATCAGGGCTTGAAGGAGGCTACACCTTC
CDR3: CASSLGSGLEGGYTF

size: -
V: TRBV7-9
J: TRBJ1-1
D: -
DNA: TGTGCCAGCAGCCCCCTGACCCTGGACACTGAAGCTTTCTTT
CDR3: CASSPLTLDTEAFF

size: -
V: TRBV5-6
J: TRBJ1-2
D: TRBD1
DNA: TGTGCCAGCAGCCCGGACAGGGCGGACTATGGCTACACCTTC
CDR3: CASSPDRADYGYTF

size: few
V: TRBV7-9
J: TRBJ2-2
D: -
DNA: TGTGCCAGCAGCTTAAAGGGGACCGGGGAGCTGTTTTTT
CDR3: CASSLKGTGELFF

size: few
V: TRBV5-6
J: TRBJ2-7
D: -
DNA: TGTGCCAGCAGCTTGGGAGTGGTTTCCTACGAGCAGTACTTC
CDR3: CASSLGVVSYEQYF

size: -
V: TRBV6-6
J: TRBJ1-4
D: -
DNA: TGTGCCAGTCTAACGGGGGGGGCAGCTAATGAAAAACTGTTTTTT
CDR3: CASLTGGAANEKLFF

size: -
V: TRBV7-8
J: TRBJ1-5
D: -
DNA: TGTGCCAGCACCCGACAGGTACGGGCTAGCAATCAGCCCCAGCATTTT
CDR3: CASTRQVRASNQPQHF

size: -
V: TRBV4-1
J: TRBJ2-2
D: -
DNA: TGCGCCAGCAGCCTCATCAGGAACACCGGGGAGCTGTTTTTT
CDR3: CASSLIRNTGELFF

size: -
V: TRBV7-2
J: TRBJ2-7
D: -
DNA: TGTGCCAGCAGCCCACGAGGCCTCTCCTACGAGCAGTACTTC
CDR3: CASSPRGLSYEQYF

size: -
V: TRBV9
J: TRBJ1-2
D: TRBD1
DNA: TGTGCCAGCAGCCAGACAGGGGGGTTGGGCTACACCTTC
CDR3: CASSQTGGLGYTF

size: -
V: TRBV19
J: TRBJ1-6
D: -
DNA: TGTGCCAGTAGTAGAAGTTTAGGGGAAGATTCACCCCTCCACTTT
CDR3: CASSRSLGEDSPLHF

size: -
V: TRBV7-9
J: TRBJ1-2
D: -
DNA: TGTGCCAGCAGCTTAGCAGCTCGTGACTATGGCTACACCTTC
CDR3: CASSLAARDYGYTF

size: -
V: TRBV9
J: TRBJ2-2
D: TRBD2
DNA: TGTGCCAGCAGCGTAGAAGTGTTAGCGGGGGACACCGGGGAGCTGTTTTTT
CDR3: CASSVEVLAGDTGELFF

size: -
V: TRBV11-3
J: TRBJ2-7
D: -
DNA: TGTGCCAGCAGCTTAGGGCAGACCTACGAGCAGTACTTC
CDR3: CASSLGQTYEQYF

size: few
V: TRBV5-1
J: TRBJ2-1
D: TRBD2
DNA: TGCGCCACTCAACCAGCGGGAGGAGCATACAATGAGCAGTTCTTC
CDR3: CATQPAGGAYNEQFF

size: once
V: TRBV19
J: TRBJ1-1
D: -
DNA: TGTGCCAGTAACTCGAACACTGAAGCTTTCTTT
CDR3: CASNSNTEAFF

size: -
V: TRBV29-1
J: TRBJ2-2
D: -
DNA: TGCAGCGTTGGGGGCGGCGGGGAGCTGTTTTTT
CDR3: CSVGGGGELFF

size: -
V: TRBV2
J: TRBJ1-5
D: -
DNA: TGTGCCAGCAGCCCGGAAAATCAGCCCCAGCATTTT
CDR3: CASSPENQPQHF

size: -
V: TRBV4-3
J: TRBJ2-1
D: TRBD2
DNA: TGCGCCAGCAGCCCTACTAGCGGGAGAGGCAATGAGCAGTTCTTC
CDR3: CASSPTSGRGNEQFF

size: -
V: TRBV7-8
J: TRBJ1-2
D: TRBD1
DNA: TGTGCCAGCAGCGCTTGGGACAGGGGCCGGGAGGGCTACACCTTC
CDR3: CASSAWDRGREGYTF

size: -
V: TRBV2
J: TRBJ2-2
D: TRBD2
DNA: TGTGCCAGCAGCCCCAGCGGGGGGGCCTCGGGGGAGCTGTTTTTT
CDR3: CASSPSGGASGELFF

size: many
V: TRBV9
J: TRBJ2-1
D: TRBD1
DNA: TGTGCCAGCAGTGGATCCGGGACAGGGGCGAATGAGCAGTTCTTC
CDR3: CASSGSGTGANEQFF

size: -
V: TRBV10-3
J: TRBJ2-7
D: TRBD2
DNA: TGTGCCATCAGTGTCAAAGGACTAGCGGGAGGTGGATCCTACGAGCAGTACTTC
CDR3: CAISVKGLAGGGSYEQYF

size: -
V: TRBV6-5
J: TRBJ1-4
D: -
DNA: TGTGCCAGCAGTCCGACCAGGGCGCAAGGGGAAAAACTGTTTTTT
CDR3: CASSPTRAQGEKLFF

size: few
V: TRBV6-5
J: TRBJ1-4
D: -
DNA: TGTGCCAGCAGTTACGTAGAGGAGGGCGGTGAAAAACTGTTTTTT
CDR3: CASSYVEEGGEKLFF

size: -
V: TRBV6-5
J: TRBJ2-5
D: -
DNA: TGTGCCAGTCGGTCGTTAGTTCTTGAGACCCAGTACTTC
CDR3: CASRSLVLETQYF

size: -
V: TRBV7-3
J: TRBJ2-1
D: TRBD2
DNA: TGTGCCAGCAGCCGCGGACTAGCGGGCTACAATGAGCAGTTCTTC
CDR3: CASSRGLAGYNEQFF

size: -
V: TRBV7-2
J: TRBJ2-5
D: -
DNA: TGTGCCAGCAGCCTCATGAGCGAGACCCAGTACTTC
CDR3: CASSLMSETQYF

size: -
V: TRBV4-2
J: TRBJ1-2
D: -
DNA: TGTGCCAGCAGCCAAGATGGGGTCAGGGGTACCCATGGCTACACCTTC
CDR3: CASSQDGVRGTHGYTF

size: -
V: TRBV7-9
J: TRBJ1-2
D: -
DNA: TGTGCCAGCAGCTTAGAACAGGACTATGGCTACACCTTC
CDR3: CASSLEQDYGYTF

size: few
V: TRBV29-1
J: TRBJ1-2
D: TRBD1
DNA: TGCAGCGGGACAGGAAACTATGGCTACACCTTC
CDR3: CSGTGNYGYTF

size: -
V: TRBV27
J: TRBJ2-7
D: -
DNA: TGTGCCAGCAGTTTGTTCAGGCCCGCGGGACAGACGTTTTTGGGCTACGAGCAGTACTTC
CDR3: CASSLFRPAGQTFLGYEQYF